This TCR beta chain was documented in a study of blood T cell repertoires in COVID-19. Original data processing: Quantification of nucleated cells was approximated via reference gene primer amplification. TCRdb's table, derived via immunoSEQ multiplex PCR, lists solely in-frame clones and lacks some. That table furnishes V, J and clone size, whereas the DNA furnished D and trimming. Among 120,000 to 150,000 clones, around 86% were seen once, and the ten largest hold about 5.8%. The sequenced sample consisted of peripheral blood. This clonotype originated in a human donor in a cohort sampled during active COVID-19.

CDR3 protein: CASTPQGNTEAFF. The CDR3 nucleotides read TGTGCCAGCACCCCACAGGGGAACACTGAAGCTTTCTTT. The V and J genes are TRBV2 and TRBJ1-1; D is possibly TRBD1 (6 bases). The CDR3 consists of 13 residues. The germline V and J ends were trimmed by 7 bases and 1 base, with 10 bases remaining between them. Germline V lookup: CDR1 SNHLY, CDR2 FYNNEI. Full variable domain (rest looked up from reference TRBV2 and TRBJ1-1): EPEVTQTPSHQVTQMGQEVILRCVPISNHLYFYWYRQILGQKVEFLVSFYNNEISEKSEIFDDQFSVERPDGSNFTLKIRSTKLEDSAMYFCASTPQGNTEAFFGQGTRLTVV.